The next 29 T cell receptor beta chains were all read from a single sample in a study of shared clonotypes between healthy human individuals. Sequenced by immunoSEQ multiplex PCR; TCRdb stores in-frame clones only, minus some. There are 2,100,000 or so clones in the sample; 90% to 96% occur only once, and around 0.13% lies in the top ten. The specimen sequenced was naive CD4+ T cells sorted from blood. Subset denoted: CD45RA+ positively selected. All receptors come from a man younger than 30 in good health.

The V gene is TRBV5-1, the J gene TRBJ2-1; the D gene is possibly TRBD1 (5 bases). Per germline, CDR1 SGHRS and CDR2 YFSETQ. CDR3 length: 14 residues. V was pared by 1 base and J by 6 bases, with 11 bases between. CDR3 DNA sequence: TGCGCCAGCAGCTTGTTTGGTGGGGCCAATGAGCAGTTCTTC. Encoded protein: CASSLFGGANEQFF.

The chain is built from TRBV5-1 and TRBJ2-5; D is ambiguous. CDR3 length equals 12 residues. Trimming took 4 bases from V and 5 from J, leaving 9 bases between them. Germline CDR1 SGHRS, CDR2 YFSETQ. The CDR3 DNA reads as TGCGCCAGCAGCCAGAATTGGGAGACCCAGTACTTC. It codes for CASSQNWETQYF.

This rearrangement joins TRBV6-4 to TRBJ2-7, with 13 bases identical to TRBD2. Per germline, CDR1 MRHNA and CDR2 SNTAGT. The CDR3 has 14 residues. With V trimmed by 6 bases and J by 4 bases, 3 bases remained unmatched. CDR3 residues: CASRRTSGSYEQYF. The CDR3 region has the DNA TGTGCCAGCAGAAGGACTAGCGGGAGTTACGAGCAGTACTTC.

The chain has TRBV7-3 and TRBJ2-7; D is perhaps TRBD1 (6 bases). The CDR3 is 14 residues long. Between the trimmed V and J ends, which lost 5 bases and 2 bases, there was a span of 13 bases. Germline V gene sequence: CDR1 SGHTA, CDR2 FQGTGA. In nucleotides, the CDR3 is TGTGCCAGCAGCCCCCGGGACACCACCTACGAGCAGTACTTC. It specifies CASSPRDTTYEQYF.

This chain links TRBV10-1 with TRBJ1-2; a possible D gene is TRBD1 (5 bases). Germline CDR1 reads WNHNN; CDR2 reads SYGVQD (reference sequence). The CDR3 totals 13 residues. The germline V and J ends were trimmed by 1 base and 4 bases, with 7 bases remaining between them. For the CDR3, the DNA is TGCGCCAGCAGTGAGTACAGGAGCTATGGCTACACCTTC. Amino acid sequence: CASSEYRSYGYTF.

CDR3 in DNA: TGCGCCAGCAGCTTTCGGTCTGCGTTCGTCGGTGGTTCACCCCTCCACTTT. This gives the protein CASSFRSAFVGGSPLHF. The V gene is TRBV5-1, the J gene TRBJ1-6; D is undetermined. The CDR3 runs to 17 residues. Looked up from germline, CDR1 is SGHRS and CDR2 is YFSETQ. V was cut by 2 bases and J by 9 bases, with 21 bases left in between.

The rearrangement joins TRBV6-6 to TRBJ2-5; no firm D call. V dropped 1 base and J dropped 5 bases, with 8 bases sitting between them. The germline CDR1 and CDR2 sequences are MNHNY and SVGAGI (reference sequence). The CDR3 is 13 amino acids. The CDR3 nucleotides are TGTGCCAGCAGTTACTACTGGGGTGAGACCCAGTACTTC. This encodes CASSYYWGETQYF.

The chain is built from TRBV6-4 and TRBJ2-2; 13 nucleotides line up with TRBD2. This CDR3 comprises 15 residues. V shed 6 bases and J 6 bases; nucleotides not matched to a gene: 4. CDR1 is MRHNA and CDR2 is SNTAGT in the germline V gene. In DNA, the CDR3 is TGTGCCAGCAGACCCGGGACTAGCGGGGCCGGGGAGCTGTTTTTT. Its protein is CASRPGTSGAGELFF.

The rearrangement links TRBV29-1 to TRBJ2-5; the D gene is possibly TRBD2 (6 bases). Trimming took off 1 base at V and 5 bases at J, with 11 bases between the two ends. CDR1 and CDR2 from the germline V gene are SQVTM and ANQGSEA. The CDR3 extends over 13 amino acids. CDR3 DNA sequence: TGCAGCGTTGAAGCCCCAGGGACTGAGACCCAGTACTTC. Translating gives CSVEAPGTETQYF.

The chain recombines TRBV6-1 with TRBJ1-2; 7 bases agree with TRBD1. CDR1 MNHNS and CDR2 SASEGT come from the germline V gene. The length of the CDR3 is 13 residues. The trim removed 7 bases at V and 8 bases at J, leaving 10 bases unmatched. The CDR3 coding sequence is TGTGCCAGCATTTTAAGGGGGCCTGAGGGCTACACCTTC. Its protein product is CASILRGPEGYTF.

The V call is TRBV30, the J call TRBJ1-1; 11 bases agree with TRBD1. CDR1 and CDR2 from the germline V gene are GTSNPN and SVGIG (reference sequence). V gave up 4 bases and J gave up 10 bases; unmatched junction bases: 8. This CDR3 contains 13 residues. The chain's CDR3 is CAWNQGTGGRAFF. The CDR3, as DNA: TGTGCCTGGAACCAAGGGACAGGGGGGAGAGCTTTCTTT.

This chain links TRBV6-1 with TRBJ1-1, with no clear D. Trimming took 2 bases from V and 1 from J, leaving 11 bases between them. The CDR3 has 15 amino acids. The V gene's germline CDR1 is MNHNS and CDR2 SASEGT. Here the CDR3 reads CASSERGRSNTEAFF. The CDR3 bases are TGTGCCAGCAGTGAACGTGGACGTTCGAACACTGAAGCTTTCTTT.

The chain is built from TRBV2 and TRBJ2-5; D remains ambiguous. The CDR3 totals 12 residues. Trimming took 6 bases from V and 4 from J, leaving 9 bases between them. CDR1 is SNHLY and CDR2 is FYNNEI in the germline V gene. The CDR3 DNA reads as TGTGCCAGCAGGCAAATAAGAGAGACCCAGTACTTC. Protein sequence: CASRQIRETQYF.

Points on this clone: Other DNA sequences within the sample encode an identical CDR3. This CDR3 reads CASSLGGLAGTDTQYF. CDR3 coding DNA: TGCGCCAGCAGCTTGGGGGGACTAGCGGGTACAGATACGCAGTATTTT. This chain links TRBV5-1 with TRBJ2-3, with 12 nucleotides matching TRBD2. The junction had 2 bases not matched to a gene; V was cut back by 0 bases and J by 3 bases. CDR1 is SGHRS and CDR2 is YFSETQ in the germline V gene. This CDR3 spans 16 amino acids.

The chain links TRBV9 to TRBJ2-3; a weak D match, TRBD2 (5 bases). V was pared by 4 bases and J by 6 bases, with 21 bases between. Germline assignment: CDR1 SGDLS and CDR2 YYNGEE. This CDR3 region has 16 residues. Here the CDR3 DNA reads TGTGCCAGCAGCTCCCCCTCGTTCAGCCTAGCTGATACGCAGTATTTT. The encoded protein is CASSSPSFSLADTQYF.

The DNA for the CDR3 is TGTGCCAGCAGCCACGTCTCGGGTCCCTACGAGCAGTACTTC. It translates to CASSHVSGPYEQYF. The chain uses TRBV14 and TRBJ2-7; D is unresolved. The CDR3 covers 14 residues. Germline values: CDR1 SGHDN, CDR2 FVKESK. V was cut by 3 bases and J by 2 bases, with 11 bases left in between.

Note on this clone: This sample includes further DNA sequences coding for the same CDR3. The chain joins TRBV18 to TRBJ1-6; no definite D call. The length of the CDR3 is 12 residues. Trimming left V 4 bases short and J 7 bases short, with 5 bases between. Germline CDR1 and CDR2: KGHSH and LQKENI. CDR3 amino acids: CASSLPNSPLHF. CDR3 nucleotides: TGTGCCAGCTCACTTCCAAATTCACCCCTCCACTTT.

J is TRBJ2-3 and V is TRBV13; 9 bases are a match to TRBD2. V dropped 5 bases and J dropped 4; count of bases not matched to a gene: 7. The CDR3 contains 15 residues. The germline V gene has CDR1 PRHDT and CDR2 FYEKMQ (reference sequence). CDR3 sequence: CASSPLAGSADTQYF. The DNA of the CDR3 is TGTGCCAGCAGCCCCCTAGCGGGGTCGGCAGATACGCAGTATTTT.

CDR3 DNA sequence: TGTGCCAGCAGCTCCTACACAGGGGGCGCGAACACTGAAGCTTTCTTT. It translates to CASSSYTGGANTEAFF. This rearrangement joins TRBV7-2 to TRBJ1-1; 9 bases line up with TRBD1. The CDR3 runs to 16 residues. Germline-derived CDR1 and CDR2 are SGHTA and FQGNSA. Losses at the gene ends were 4 bases for V and 1 base for J; bases not matched to a gene: 7.

Details on this clone: Other DNA sequences from this sample encode an identical CDR3 as well. The gene calls are TRBV5-1 and TRBJ1-5; D is possibly TRBD1 (5 bases). CDR3 length: 15 residues. Germline assignment: CDR1 SGHRS and CDR2 YFSETQ. Trimming took 4 bases from V and 0 from J, leaving 11 bases between them. This CDR3 reads CASSPLGGSNQPQHF. CDR3 nucleotides: TGCGCCAGCAGCCCCCTGGGGGGTAGCAATCAGCCCCAGCATTTT.

CDR3 sequence: CASSLDAAGGVYEQFF. The DNA for the CDR3 is TGTGCCAGCAGCTTAGATGCGGCGGGGGGCGTCTATGAGCAGTTCTTC. V and J are TRBV7-9 and TRBJ2-1; 8 bases agree with TRBD2. The length of the CDR3 is 16 residues. Germline CDR1 SEHNR, CDR2 FQNEAQ (reference sequence). V gave up 1 base and J gave up 8 bases; unmatched junction bases: 10.

The table lists this clone with a few counts. The chain is built from TRBV9 and TRBJ1-6, with D hard to call. The CDR3 is made up of 13 amino acids. Germline V CDR1 and CDR2: SGDLS, YYNGEE. The ends were cut back, 0 bases at V and 10 bases at J, with 8 bases in the middle. The CDR3 spells CASSVGEDSPLHF. DNA of the CDR3: TGTGCCAGCAGCGTAGGGGAAGACTCACCCCTCCACTTT.

A single count supports this clone. The identical CDR3 is also encoded by other nucleotide sequences in the sample. V and J are TRBV5-1 and TRBJ2-3; 9 bases agree with TRBD2. This CDR3 comprises 16 residues. Germline-derived CDR1 and CDR2 are SGHRS and YFSETQ. The ends lost 2 bases at V and 3 bases at J; junction bases unmatched: 7. This CDR3 reads CASSLGAGGGTDTQYF. The DNA for the CDR3 is TGCGCCAGCAGCTTAGGAGCGGGAGGAGGGACAGATACGCAGTATTTT.

The V gene is TRBV29-1, the J gene TRBJ2-3, with D hard to call. CDR3 length: 11 residues. Trimming left V 6 bases short and J 2 bases short, with 6 bases between. The germline gives CDR1 SQVTM, CDR2 ANQGSEA. The CDR3 nucleotides are TGCAGCGTGAGTTTCACAGATACGCAGTATTTT. Translating it yields CSVSFTDTQYF.

The V call is TRBV19, the J call TRBJ2-1; TRBD1 matches 7 bases. The CDR3 spans 15 residues. Germline CDR1 is LNHDA and CDR2 is SQIVND (reference sequence). V gave up 7 bases and J gave up 3 bases; unmatched junction bases: 9. The CDR3 region is CASNPGQLLYNEQFF. The CDR3, as DNA: TGTGCCAGTAATCCGGGACAGCTCCTCTACAATGAGCAGTTCTTC.

This sequence joins TRBV29-1 and TRBJ2-7; D gene uncertain. V gave up 8 bases and J gave up 4 bases, with 18 bases separating them. CDR1 and CDR2 (germline): SQVTM, ANQGSEA. The CDR3 runs to 13 residues. CDR3 DNA: TGCAGCCCCCTGGAAGGGTTCCGGTACGAGCAGTACTTC. Its protein is CSPLEGFRYEQYF.

The chain links TRBV5-6 to TRBJ2-5; D perhaps matches TRBD2 (6 bases). CDR3 length: 15 residues. V dropped 4 bases and J dropped 0 bases, with 13 bases sitting between them. Germline V gene sequence: CDR1 SGHDT, CDR2 YYEEEE. The CDR3 DNA is TGTGCCAGCAGCCGTGGGACTTGGTACCAAGAGACCCAGTACTTC. It encodes CASSRGTWYQETQYF. Filled out from reference TRBV5-6 and TRBJ2-5, the complete variable domain reads DAGVTQSPTHLIKTRGQQVTLRCSPKSGHDTVSWYQQALGQGPQFIFQYYEEEERQRGNFPDRFSGHQFPNYSSELNVNALLLGDSALYLCASSRGTWYQETQYFGPGTRLLVL.

The V gene is TRBV5-4, the J gene TRBJ2-3, with no clear D. The CDR3 extends over 14 amino acids. The germline V and J ends were trimmed by 0 bases and 5 bases, with 10 bases remaining between them. CDR1 is SGHNT and CDR2 is YYREEE in the germline V gene (reference sequence). CDR3 amino acids: CASSLDPNRDTQYF. In DNA form, the CDR3 reads TGTGCCAGCAGCTTGGACCCGAACAGAGATACGCAGTATTTT.

This chain joins TRBV10-3 and TRBJ1-2; D is possibly TRBD1 (5 bases). Trimming removed 4 bases at V and 3 bases at J, with 15 bases between. Germline V lookup: CDR1 ENHRY, CDR2 SYGVKD. The CDR3 spans 15 residues. CDR3 residues: CAISGGFTSYYGYTF. The DNA for the CDR3 is TGTGCCATCAGTGGGGGGTTTACAAGCTACTATGGCTACACCTTC.